This record concerns one T cell receptor beta chain sequence. The sample originates from a study of blood T cell repertoires in COVID-19. The wider study: PBMCs, B-cell-depleted T cells, or T cells provided the cDNA or gDNA that made up the material.

Only in-frame clones appear in the TCRdb table, and some are missing; sequencing was by immunoSEQ multiplex PCR. The data contain fewer than 85,000 clones, about 87% of them singletons. The sequence was collected from a man between 45 and 60 years old with active COVID-19. Material: peripheral blood.

The DNA of the CDR3 is TGTGCCAGCAGCGAAACAGGGGGCAATCAGCCCCAGCATTTT. It is translated as CASSETGGNQPQHF. The chain carries TRBV28 and TRBJ1-5; TRBD1 matches at 7 bases. With 6 bases clipped from V and 2 bases from J, the junction kept 4 bases outside the gene matches. The germline V gene encodes CDR1 MDHEN and CDR2 SYDVKM. There are 14 residues in the CDR3. The whole variable domain, remainder taken from reference TRBV28 and TRBJ1-5, is DVKVTQSSRYLVKRTGEKVFLECVQDMDHENMFWYRQDPGLGLRLIYFSYDVKMKEKGDIPEGYSVSREKKERFSLILESASTNQTSMYLCASSETGGNQPQHFGDGTRLSIL.